Listed here are 28 T cell receptor beta chains from one sample, sequenced in a study of cytomegalovirus exposure and HLA in healthy donors. PCR involved 60 Vbeta and 13 Jbeta primers. This table comes from immunoSEQ multiplex PCR, and its TCRdb copy is limited to in-frame clones, with some not included. The data show roughly 100,000 clones, 55% to 65% seen once. Sequencing input: PBMCs. Receptors were obtained from a man aged 30-40 years in good health and CMV-seropositive.

This clone was counted between two and nine times. The CDR3 region is CASSQRGPYNEQFF. The DNA of the CDR3 is TGTGCCAGCAGCCAGCGGGGGCCATACAATGAGCAGTTCTTC. The V gene is TRBV7-8, the J gene TRBJ2-1; 8 nucleotides align to TRBD2. Looked up from germline, CDR1 is SGHVS and CDR2 is FQNEAQ. With 5 bases clipped from V and 4 bases from J, the junction kept 4 bases outside the gene matches. CDR3 length: 14 amino acids.

This clone appeared once. This sequence joins TRBV5-1 and TRBJ1-4; D perhaps matches TRBD1 (5 bases). The germline CDR1 and CDR2 sequences are SGHRS and YFSETQ. This CDR3 is 15 amino acids long. V lost 7 bases to trimming and J lost 2 bases, with 15 bases between them. This CDR3 is CASHLEPGTNEKLFF. The CDR3 nucleotides are TGCGCCAGCCACCTCGAGCCAGGGACTAATGAAAAACTGTTTTTT.

The chain couples TRBV30 to TRBJ2-2, with a possible D match to TRBD2 (6 bases). In germline, CDR1 is GTSNPN, CDR2 SVGIG (reference sequence). CDR3 length: 16 residues. V gave up 5 bases and J gave up 3 bases, with 19 bases separating them. The CDR3 protein is CAWATLGGLHTGELFF. CDR3 sequence (DNA): TGTGCCTGGGCAACACTGGGAGGCCTACACACCGGGGAGCTGTTTTTT. Filled out from reference TRBV30 and TRBJ2-2, the complete variable domain reads SQTIHQWPATLVQPVGSPLSLECTVEGTSNPNLYWYRQAAGRGLQLLFYSVGIGQISSEVPQNLSASRPQDRQFILSSKKLLLSDSGFYLCAWATLGGLHTGELFFGEGSRLTVL.

The V call is TRBV2, the J call TRBJ2-2; 8 positions match TRBD2. After removal of 5 bases from V and 7 bases from J, the junction contained 18 bases not matched to a gene. The CDR3 is made up of 18 amino acids. CDR1 is SNHLY and CDR2 is FYNNEI in the germline V gene. CDR3 DNA: TGTGCCAGCAGTTTAAGTCCGAGGCGGGGGGCCATGGGCGGGGAGCTGTTTTTT. It codes for CASSLSPRRGAMGGELFF.

This clone occurred a few times. CDR3 in amino acids: CASSSPRGPVGTQYF. The CDR3 nucleotides are TGTGCCAGCAGCTCACCAAGAGGGCCGGTCGGTACGCAGTATTTT. This sequence joins TRBV11-2 and TRBJ2-3; a possible D gene is TRBD2 (5 bases). Germline V gene data show CDR1 as SGHAT and CDR2 as FQNNGV. Trimming removed 4 bases from V and 8 bases from J, with 19 bases in between. The CDR3 length is 15 residues.

V gene TRBV11-3 combines with J gene TRBJ2-2; maybe TRBD2 (6 bases). The CDR3 consists of 14 residues. Trimming shortened V by 5 bases and J by 7 bases, and 14 bases separated the two germline ends. Germline CDR1 SGHNT, CDR2 YENEEA. The CDR3 loop is CASSTPGSIGELFF. The DNA for the CDR3 is TGTGCCAGCAGCACACCCGGGAGTATCGGGGAGCTGTTTTTT.

This chain links TRBV15 with TRBJ1-2; 7 bases are a match to TRBD1. The germline V gene has CDR1 LNHNV and CDR2 YYDKDF (reference sequence). The CDR3 has 16 residues. Trimming at V came to 4 bases and at J to 7 bases, leaving 15 bases not matched to a gene. CDR3 in amino acids: CATSNKGQAGPSGYTF. The DNA for the CDR3 is TGTGCCACCAGCAACAAAGGACAGGCTGGGCCTAGTGGCTACACCTTC.

This clone was detected only a few times. This chain links TRBV30 with TRBJ1-1; possibly TRBD1 for D (6 bases). This CDR3 comprises 13 residues. Deletions cut 2 bases from V and 7 bases from J, with 14 bases between. Germline V lookup: CDR1 GTSNPN, CDR2 SVGIG (reference sequence). The CDR3 region is CAWSLRGSGEAFF. In nucleotides, the CDR3 is TGTGCCTGGAGTCTCAGGGGAAGCGGTGAAGCTTTCTTT.

The rearrangement joins TRBV7-9 to TRBJ2-1, with D uncertain. This CDR3 contains 12 residues. V lost 5 bases to trimming and J lost 10 bases, with 12 bases between them. Germline lookup yields CDR1 SEHNR and CDR2 FQNEAQ (reference sequence). This chain's CDR3 is CASSPLGAEQFF. In DNA form, the CDR3 reads TGTGCCAGCAGCCCACTCGGAGCGGAGCAGTTCTTC.

The sample holds one count of this clone. This chain links TRBV9 with TRBJ1-1; weak D call: TRBD1 (5 bases). Germline CDR1 is SGDLS and CDR2 is YYNGEE. CDR3 length equals 13 residues. Trimming took off 0 bases at V and 7 bases at J, with 10 bases between the two ends. Here the CDR3 reads CASSVAGLGEAFF. Written as DNA, the CDR3 is TGTGCCAGCAGCGTAGCAGGGTTAGGTGAAGCTTTCTTT.

The rearrangement uses TRBV28 and TRBJ1-5; possibly TRBD1 for D (6 bases). The CDR3 loop spans 15 amino acids. The V and J ends lost 3 bases and 5 bases respectively, with 14 bases between them. Per germline, CDR1 MDHEN and CDR2 SYDVKM. The DNA of the CDR3 is TGTGCCAGCAGTTTCTCCGACAGGCTTGATCAGCCCCAGCATTTT. Translating it yields CASSFSDRLDQPQHF. The full variable domain, with the rest looked up from reference TRBV28 and TRBJ1-5, is DVKVTQSSRYLVKRTGEKVFLECVQDMDHENMFWYRQDPGLGLRLIYFSYDVKMKEKGDIPEGYSVSREKKERFSLILESASTNQTSMYLCASSFSDRLDQPQHFGDGTRLSIL.

With regard to this clone: In the same sample, other DNA sequences code for this CDR3. This chain uses TRBV7-9 with TRBJ2-2, with TRBD2 identical over 8 bases. The trim removed 1 base at V and 0 bases at J, leaving 7 bases unmatched. CDR3 length equals 18 residues. Germline lookup yields CDR1 SEHNR and CDR2 FQNEAQ (reference sequence). The CDR3 region is CASSLGSLAGTNTGELFF. The CDR3 DNA reads as TGTGCCAGCAGCTTAGGCTCATTAGCGGGGACGAACACCGGGGAGCTGTTTTTT. Drawing the rest from reference TRBV7-9 and TRBJ2-2, the complete variable domain is DTGVSQNPRHKITKRGQNVTFRCDPISEHNRLYWYRQTLGQGPEFLTYFQNEAQLEKSRLLSDRFSAERPKGSFSTLEIQRTEQGDSAMYLCASSLGSLAGTNTGELFFGEGSRLTVL.

This rearrangement joins TRBV7-3 to TRBJ2-2, with TRBD2 matching over 10 bases. Germline V gene sequence: CDR1 SGHTA, CDR2 FQGTGA. There are 14 residues in the CDR3. V gave up 5 bases and J gave up 5 bases; unmatched junction bases: 2. CDR3 in amino acids: CASSSGGGTGELFF. The CDR3 nucleotides read TGTGCCAGCAGCAGCGGGGGGGGGACCGGGGAGCTGTTTTTT.

The rearrangement links TRBV6-5 to TRBJ1-2; D is uncertain. CDR1 and CDR2 (germline): MNHEY, SVGAGI. Between the trimmed V and J ends, which lost 2 bases and 5 bases, there was a span of 6 bases. This CDR3 comprises 12 residues. Here the CDR3 DNA reads TGTGCCAGCAGTTACGGCCGTTATGGCTACACCTTC. It encodes CASSYGRYGYTF.

V gene TRBV5-1 combines with J gene TRBJ2-1; TRBD2 matches at 14 bases. The germline V gene encodes CDR1 SGHRS and CDR2 YFSETQ. This CDR3 has 15 residues. The V segment lost 3 bases and the J segment 7 bases; nucleotides outside the gene matches: 3. The CDR3: CASSSGLAGGNEQFF. DNA for the CDR3: TGCGCCAGCAGCTCCGGACTAGCGGGGGGTAATGAGCAGTTCTTC.

The V gene is TRBV11-2, the J gene TRBJ2-7, with TRBD1 identical over 8 bases. The V gene end was trimmed by 1 base and the J gene end by 2 bases; junction bases not matched to a gene: 1. CDR3 size: 14 residues. From germline, CDR1 is SGHAT and CDR2 FQNNGV. CDR3 sequence reads: CASSLGDRTYEQYF. The DNA of the CDR3 is TGTGCCAGCAGCTTAGGGGACAGGACCTACGAGCAGTACTTC.

The chain is built from TRBV29-1 and TRBJ2-3; 7 nucleotides align to TRBD2. The length of the CDR3 is 13 residues. The V and J ends lost 3 bases and 1 base, in that order; junction bases with no gene match: 1. Germline loops: CDR1 SQVTM, CDR2 ANQGSEA. In nucleotides, the CDR3 is TGCAGCGTTGACGCGGGGGGCACAGATACGCAGTATTTT. It codes for CSVDAGGTDTQYF.

The V gene is TRBV19, the J gene TRBJ2-2; D is undetermined. Per germline, CDR1 LNHDA and CDR2 SQIVND (reference sequence). The V gene lost 6 bases and the J gene lost 3 bases, with 11 bases spanning the gap. The CDR3 covers 14 residues. The CDR3 DNA reads TGTGCCAGTAGCTTCGTCGAGGACACCGGGGAGCTGTTTTTT. Amino acid sequence: CASSFVEDTGELFF. The variable domain in full, with the rest retrieved from reference TRBV19 and TRBJ2-2, is DGGITQSPKYLFRKEGQNVTLSCEQNLNHDAMYWYRQDPGQGLRLIYYSQIVNDFQKGDIAEGYSVSREKKESFPLTVTSAQKNPTAFYLCASSFVEDTGELFFGEGSRLTVL.

The J gene is TRBJ1-1, the V gene TRBV5-4, with TRBD1 identical over 7 bases. Trimming cost V 3 bases and J 5 bases; bases outside gene matches: 7. The CDR3 has 14 residues. Per germline, CDR1 SGHNT and CDR2 YYREEE (reference sequence). CDR3 sequence reads: CASSYRGGGTEAFF. The CDR3 bases are TGTGCCAGCAGCTACAGGGGCGGTGGGACTGAAGCTTTCTTT.

The chain is built from TRBV2 and TRBJ2-1; 11 nucleotides line up with TRBD2. With 3 bases clipped from V and 3 bases from J, the junction kept 4 bases outside the gene matches. CDR3 length equals 16 residues. Germline CDR1 SNHLY, CDR2 FYNNEI. The chain's CDR3 is CASSELAGGHYNEQFF. The CDR3 nucleotides are TGTGCCAGCAGTGAGTTAGCGGGGGGGCACTACAATGAGCAGTTCTTC.

Only a few counts were recorded for this clone. This chain joins TRBV15 and TRBJ1-1; no firm D call. Germline V gene data show CDR1 as LNHNV and CDR2 as YYDKDF (reference sequence). V lost 1 base and J lost 8, with 14 bases in between. The CDR3 length is 14 residues. The CDR3 bases are TGTGCCACCAGCAGAGTTAAGGGAGTGGAGGAAGCTTTCTTT. Translation: CATSRVKGVEEAFF. The full variable domain, with the rest looked up from reference TRBV15 and TRBJ1-1, is DAMVIQNPRYQVTQFGKPVTLSCSQTLNHNVMYWYQQKSSQAPKLLFHYYDKDFNNEADTPDNFQSRRPNTSFCFLDIRSPGLGDTAMYLCATSRVKGVEEAFFGQGTRLTVV.

The J gene is TRBJ2-2, the V gene TRBV7-9; maybe TRBD1 (6 bases). V lost 2 bases and J lost 4, with 11 bases in between. The CDR3 covers 15 residues. Germline V CDR1 and CDR2: SEHNR, FQNEAQ (reference sequence). CDR3 amino acids: CASSLMAGVTGELFF. The CDR3 coding sequence is TGTGCCAGCAGCTTAATGGCAGGGGTCACCGGGGAGCTGTTTTTT.

The V gene is TRBV7-3, the J gene TRBJ2-7; the D gene is possibly TRBD1 (5 bases). From germline, CDR1 is SGHTA and CDR2 FQGTGA. The CDR3 extends over 13 amino acids. V shed 5 bases and J shed 5 bases, with 13 bases lying between them. CDR3 sequence: CASSLRREDEQYF. The CDR3 nucleotides read TGTGCCAGCAGCCTACGCAGGGAAGACGAGCAGTACTTC.

The rearrangement links TRBV27 to TRBJ1-4; no definite D call. Germline V gene sequence: CDR1 MNHEY, CDR2 SMNVEV (reference sequence). With 6 bases removed from V and 2 bases from J, the gap between germline ends came to 10 bases. CDR3 length: 14 residues. This chain's CDR3 is CASRAVLTNEKLFF. The DNA for the CDR3 is TGTGCCAGCAGGGCGGTGTTGACTAATGAAAAACTGTTTTTT.

The V call is TRBV20-1, the J call TRBJ2-1; 7 bases are shared with TRBD2. Germline CDR1 reads DFQATT; CDR2 reads SNEGSKA (reference sequence). With 7 bases clipped from V and 9 bases from J, the junction kept 3 bases outside the gene matches. The CDR3 loop spans 10 amino acids. The CDR3, as DNA: TGCAGTGTGGGAGGGGCTGAGCAGTTCTTC. Translated: CSVGGAEQFF.

V gene TRBV5-1 combines with J gene TRBJ2-1; 14 bases align to TRBD2. The germline V gene encodes CDR1 SGHRS and CDR2 YFSETQ. This CDR3 comprises 17 residues. V lost 0 bases and J lost 3; bases outside the gene matches: 2. The chain's CDR3 is CASSLGLAGGRYNEQFF. The DNA of the CDR3 is TGCGCCAGCAGCTTGGGACTAGCGGGGGGGCGCTACAATGAGCAGTTCTTC.

This clone has more than one count but fewer than ten. V gene TRBV2 combines with J gene TRBJ2-1; 13 nucleotides line up with TRBD2. The V and J ends lost 6 bases and 2 bases, in that order; junction bases with no gene match: 7. Germline-derived CDR1 and CDR2 are SNHLY and FYNNEI. The CDR3 contains 17 residues. In DNA, the CDR3 is TGTGCCAGCAGGTCACTAGCGGGGGGGAGCACCTACAATGAGCAGTTCTTC. Translation gives CASRSLAGGSTYNEQFF.

The chain employs TRBV4-1 and TRBJ2-7; 11 nucleotides align to TRBD1. V was clipped by 1 base and J by 3 bases; unmatched bases: 2. The CDR3 contains 15 residues. The germline CDR1 and CDR2 sequences are MGHRA and YSYEKL. The CDR3 reads CASSQGTGGDYEQYF. The CDR3 DNA sequence: TGCGCCAGCAGCCAAGGGACAGGGGGCGACTACGAGCAGTACTTC.